This T cell receptor beta chain comes out of a study of T cells after yellow fever vaccination. Looking at the study overall: Any fraction with a low cell number was prepared using SMART-Seq v4 Ultra Low Input. Whole-study results and caveats: Booster sampling recovered most clones from primary vaccination (approximately 97% CD4, around 90% CD8). FACS-sorted repertoires could harbor abundant contaminating bulk-population clonotypes.

Germline CDR1 reads SGHRS; CDR2 reads YFSETQ. The CDR3 extends over 15 amino acids. Losses at the gene ends were 3 bases for V and 6 bases for J; bases not matched to a gene: 9. This clonotype was observed many times. Its antigen is not identified. It was through 5'RACE template switching that TCR cDNA was made, with a universal primer site and UMIs added. TCRdb called the 5' RACE reads again in MiXCR, with one record for every CDR3 protein. The table records some 250,000 distinct CDR3 sequences, approximately 3.5% of them present only once. V usage is TRBV5-1 and J usage is TRBJ2-7, with 10 bases identical to TRBD1. This TCR derives from a man between 18 and 29 years old who received the YFV17D yellow fever vaccine. Material: PBMCs, obtained 15 days after the yellow fever booster vaccination. This CDR3 is CASSSTGGASGEQYF. CDR3 sequence (DNA): TGCGCCAGCAGCTCGACAGGGGGCGCCTCGGGCGAGCAGTACTTC.